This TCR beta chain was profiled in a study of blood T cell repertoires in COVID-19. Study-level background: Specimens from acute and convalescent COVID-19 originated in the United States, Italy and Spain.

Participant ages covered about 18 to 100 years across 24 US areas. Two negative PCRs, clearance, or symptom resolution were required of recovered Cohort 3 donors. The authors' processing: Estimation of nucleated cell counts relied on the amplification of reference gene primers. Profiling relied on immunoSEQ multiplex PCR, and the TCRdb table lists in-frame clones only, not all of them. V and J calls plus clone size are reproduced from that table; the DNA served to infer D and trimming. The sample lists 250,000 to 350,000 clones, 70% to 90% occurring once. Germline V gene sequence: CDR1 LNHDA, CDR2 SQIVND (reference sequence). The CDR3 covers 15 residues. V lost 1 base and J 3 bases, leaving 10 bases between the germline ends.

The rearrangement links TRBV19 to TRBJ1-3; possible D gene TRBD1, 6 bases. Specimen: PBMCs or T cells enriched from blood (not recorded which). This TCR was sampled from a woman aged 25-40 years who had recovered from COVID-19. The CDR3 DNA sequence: TGTGCCAGTAGTATAGTGGCAGGGGATGGAAACACCATATATTTT. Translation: CASSIVAGDGNTIYF.